The sequence of this T cell receptor (beta chain) was determined in a study of low-dose radiotherapy and immunotherapy resistance in tumors. About the study: A dose of 0.5 Gy per fraction was delivered to Cohort 1 every 2 weeks, for a total of 6.5 Gy.

This clonotype was observed once. The time point denotes: before trial treatment. This CDR3 has 16 amino acids. Germline V lookup: CDR1 SGHRS, CDR2 YFSETQ. J gave up 3 bases and V 4 bases, and 12 bases lay outside the gene matches. Primers used for first-strand cDNA, a TRAV- and TRBV-specific set, covered both alpha and beta chains. Over around 19 PCR cycles, TCRs were amplified from a constant-region primer and V-primer adapter. Each CDR3 protein gets one entry after TCRdb re-called the reads with MiXCR. The table records about 60,000 distinct CDR3 sequences, approximately 25% of them present only once.

The sequence was obtained from a male donor with prostate cancer. The chain has TRBV5-1 and TRBJ1-1; 7 nucleotides agree with TRBD1. This sample comprised PBMCs, obtained before treatment. The CDR3 DNA reads as TGCGCCAGCAGCCCTCCCCCCGACAGGGCAGACACTGAAGCTTTCTTT. Protein product: CASSPPPDRADTEAFF. Full variable domain (rest looked up from reference TRBV5-1 and TRBJ1-1): KAGVTQTPRYLIKTRGQQVTLSCSPISGHRSVSWYQQTPGQGLQFLFEYFSETQRNKGNFPGRFSGRQFSNSRSEMNVSTLELGDSALYLCASSPPPDRADTEAFFGQGTRLTVV.